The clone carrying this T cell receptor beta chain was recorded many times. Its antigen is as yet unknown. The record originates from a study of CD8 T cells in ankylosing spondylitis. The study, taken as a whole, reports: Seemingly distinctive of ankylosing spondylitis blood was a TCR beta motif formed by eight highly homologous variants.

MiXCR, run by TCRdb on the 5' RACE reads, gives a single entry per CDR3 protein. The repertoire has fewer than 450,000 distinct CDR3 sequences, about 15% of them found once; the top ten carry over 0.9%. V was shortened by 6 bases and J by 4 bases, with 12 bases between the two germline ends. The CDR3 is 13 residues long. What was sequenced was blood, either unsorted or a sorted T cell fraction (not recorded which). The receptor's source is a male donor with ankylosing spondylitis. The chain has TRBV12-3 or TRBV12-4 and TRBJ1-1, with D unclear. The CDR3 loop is CASRQRRITEAFF. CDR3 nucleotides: TGTGCCAGCAGACAGAGACGGATCACTGAAGCTTTCTTT.